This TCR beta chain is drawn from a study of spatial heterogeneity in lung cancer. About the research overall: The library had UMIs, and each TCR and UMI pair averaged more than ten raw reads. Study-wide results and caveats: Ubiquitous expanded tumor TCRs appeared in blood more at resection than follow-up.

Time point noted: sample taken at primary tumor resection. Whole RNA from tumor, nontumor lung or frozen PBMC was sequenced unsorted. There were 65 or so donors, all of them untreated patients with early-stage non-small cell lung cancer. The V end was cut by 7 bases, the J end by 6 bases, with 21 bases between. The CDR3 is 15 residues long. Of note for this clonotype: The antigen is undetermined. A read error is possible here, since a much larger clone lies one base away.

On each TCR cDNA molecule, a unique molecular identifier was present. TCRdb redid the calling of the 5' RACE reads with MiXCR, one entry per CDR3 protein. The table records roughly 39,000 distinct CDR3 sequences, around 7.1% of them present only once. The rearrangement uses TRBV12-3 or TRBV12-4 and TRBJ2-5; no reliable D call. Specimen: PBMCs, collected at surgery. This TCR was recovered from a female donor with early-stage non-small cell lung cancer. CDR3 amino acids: CASTLERLSGKTQYF. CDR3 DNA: TGTGCCAGCACCCTGGAAAGGCTGTCTGGGAAGACCCAGTACTTC.